The sequence of this T cell receptor beta chain was determined in a study of blood T cell repertoires in COVID-19. Background on the study: Sites in the United States, Italy and Spain provided acute and convalescent COVID-19 samples.

Method: immunoSEQ multiplex PCR; TCRdb's copy keeps in-frame clones and lacks some. The table includes over 120,000 clones, approximately 79% detected once. This clone has a handful of counts. Ages ranged from about 18 to 90 years, with residence in some 25 US areas. Cohort placement rested on clinical history that participants reported themselves. Recovered status applied to Cohort 3 donors who had two consecutive negative PCRs. It also applied to those with clearance or with symptom resolution. Germline V gene sequence: CDR1 MNHEY, CDR2 SVGAGI. J was trimmed by 8 bases and V by 5 bases; bases with no gene match: 9. The CDR3 totals 15 residues.

The sequencing input was PBMCs or T cells enriched from blood (not recorded which). The receptor was isolated from a woman between 45 and 65 years old who had recovered from COVID-19. The chain has TRBV6-5 and TRBJ1-4; 9 bases fit TRBD1. Written as DNA, the CDR3 is TGTGCCAGCAGTCCGCCCGGGACAGGGAGAGAAAAACTGTTTTTT. It translates to CASSPPGTGREKLFF.